Included here is one T cell receptor (beta chain) sequence, with context. Antigen: not known. Unique molecular identifiers were built into the TCRbeta library. Each CDR3 protein gets one entry after TCRdb re-called the PCR reads with MiXCR. The table has hundreds of thousands of distinct CDR3 sequences, under 20% seen once. These data originate in a study of T-cell reconstitution after alpha-beta-depleted transplantation in children. This CDR3 comprises 14 residues. The ends were cut back, 3 bases at V and 5 bases at J, with 11 bases in the middle. Study-wide points: At around two months after transplant, the alpha-beta T cells were reportedly derived from several hundred expanded clones that came from non-depleted graft cells. Newly made T cells mostly supplied T-cell counts and diversity one year after transplant.

The chain carries TRBV12-3 or TRBV12-4 and TRBJ2-1; no reliable D call. Specimen: PBMCs, mostly from graft donor cells, collected 360 days after TCRalphabeta/CD19-depleted stem cell transplant. This receptor was identified in a male patient between 2 and 15 years old who had a stem cell transplant for acute lymphoblastic leukemia, so the T cells may come from the graft donor. The CDR3 DNA follows: TGTGCCAGCAGTTTGACCTCCCCGAACAATGAGCAGTTCTTC. Residues: CASSLTSPNNEQFF.